These T cell receptor beta chains were read from a single sample in a study of T cell responses to AZD1222 COVID-19 vaccine. Here immunoSEQ multiplex PCR was the method, and the copy in TCRdb shows in-frame clones only, minus some. Seen here are more than 140,000 clones, approximately 88% observed once, and the top ten hold 3% to 3.5%. The source material was peripheral blood, sampled on day 0 of MenACWY control vaccination. These receptors all come from an adult in good health. CDR3s include the opening cysteine and the closing phenylalanine or tryptophan. A D gene is named only where the DNA matches it firmly. Not all rows give a size; the values are once, few, many and, for expanded clones, a class.

clone size | D gene | J gene | V gene | CDR3 protein | CDR3 DNA
- | - | TRBJ1-5 | TRBV19 | CASSEPGNRANQPQHF | TGTGCCAGTAGTGAACCCGGGAACAGGGCGAATCAGCCCCAGCATTTT
- | - | TRBJ1-1 | TRBV3-1/TRBV3-2 | CASSQGAANTEAFF | TGTGCCAGCAGCCAAGGAGCAGCCAACACTGAAGCTTTCTTT
- | TRBD2 | TRBJ2-5 | TRBV6-5 | CASSPDSGGETQYF | TGTGCCAGCAGTCCGGACTCGGGGGGAGAGACCCAGTACTTC
once | - | TRBJ2-7 | TRBV6-5 | CASSNPGGKQYF | TGTGCCAGCAGTAACCCAGGGGGGAAGCAGTACTTC
- | - | TRBJ2-7 | TRBV12-3/TRBV12-4 | CASSPGRNEQYF | TGTGCCAGCAGTCCAGGGAGGAACGAGCAGTACTTC
- | - | TRBJ1-2 | TRBV28 | CASSSSFGPGVGYTF | TGTGCCAGCAGCTCTTCGTTCGGACCAGGGGTTGGCTACACCTTC
- | TRBD1 | TRBJ1-3 | TRBV28 | CASSFGGGVGTIYF | TGTGCCAGCAGTTTTGGAGGGGGCGTAGGCACCATATATTTT
- | TRBD1 | TRBJ2-1 | TRBV7-9 | CASSPRDRYNEQFF | TGTGCCAGCAGCCCCCGGGACAGATACAATGAGCAGTTCTTC
once | - | TRBJ1-1 | TRBV30 | CAWGYLRVGNTEAFF | TGTGCCTGGGGTTACCTTCGAGTAGGTAACACTGAAGCTTTCTTT
- | - | TRBJ2-7 | TRBV25-1 | CASSPPGTLYEQYF | TGTGCCAGCAGTCCTCCCGGGACTCTGTACGAGCAGTACTTC
- | TRBD2 | TRBJ2-7 | TRBV6-4 | CASSLLAGESYEQYF | TGTGCCAGCAGTCTCCTAGCGGGGGAATCCTACGAGCAGTACTTC
- | TRBD2 | TRBJ2-1 | TRBV19 | CASSNLAGYYNEQFF | TGTGCCAGTAGTAATCTAGCGGGGTACTACAATGAGCAGTTCTTC
- | TRBD1 | TRBJ2-7 | TRBV2 | CAGSGQGTYEQYF | TGTGCCGGCTCGGGACAGGGAACGTACGAGCAGTACTTC
once | - | TRBJ1-2 | TRBV24-1 | CATSGGEGSAGYTF | TGTGCCACCAGTGGAGGTGAGGGTTCGGCTGGCTACACCTTC
- | - | TRBJ2-7 | TRBV27 | CASSYWGGDRRYEQYF | TGTGCCAGCAGTTACTGGGGGGGGGACAGGCGCTACGAGCAGTACTTC
- | TRBD1 | TRBJ1-5 | TRBV7-2 | CASSWTGGNQPQHF | TGTGCCAGCAGCTGGACAGGGGGGAACCAGCCCCAGCATTTT
- | TRBD1 | TRBJ1-4 | TRBV11-2 | CASSFRQGAREKLFF | TGTGCCAGCAGCTTTAGACAGGGGGCGCGGGAAAAACTGTTTTTT
- | - | TRBJ1-2 | TRBV18 | CASSGLNFNYGYTF | TGTGCCAGCTCGGGGCTGAACTTTAACTATGGCTACACCTTC
- | TRBD2 | TRBJ2-1 | TRBV5-1 | CASSLGLSGGDDEQFF | TGCGCCAGCAGCTTGGGACTATCGGGGGGTGACGATGAGCAGTTCTTC
- | TRBD1 | TRBJ2-5 | TRBV7-9 | CASSFNRGRGQETQYF | TGTGCCAGCAGCTTCAACAGGGGCAGGGGGCAAGAGACCCAGTACTTC
- | TRBD1 | TRBJ1-2 | TRBV9 | CASSTRQGHGYTF | TGTGCCAGCAGCACCCGACAGGGACATGGCTACACCTTC
few | - | TRBJ1-5 | TRBV6-6 | CASRTDKGYSNQPQHF | TGTGCCAGCAGAACCGACAAAGGGTATAGCAATCAGCCCCAGCATTTT
- | - | TRBJ1-2 | TRBV5-1 | CASSTGDNYGYTF | TGCGCCAGCTCTACAGGAGATAACTATGGCTACACCTTC
- | - | TRBJ1-1 | TRBV2 | CASGYYDSTEAFF | TGTGCCAGCGGCTATTATGATAGCACTGAAGCTTTCTTT
- | TRBD1 | TRBJ2-7 | TRBV2 | CASRRGTAYEQYF | TGTGCCAGCAGAAGAGGGACAGCCTACGAGCAGTACTTC
- | TRBD1 | TRBJ1-6 | TRBV7-2 | CASSFRDSNSPLHF | TGTGCCAGCAGCTTCCGGGACAGTAATTCACCCCTCCACTTT
- | - | TRBJ2-5 | TRBV11-3 | CASSPGAGGAPYF | TGTGCCAGCAGCCCCGGGGCTGGGGGAGCCCCGTACTTC
- | TRBD2 | TRBJ2-1 | TRBV27 | CASSRGLAANNEQFF | TGTGCCAGCAGCCGAGGACTAGCGGCGAACAATGAGCAGTTCTTC